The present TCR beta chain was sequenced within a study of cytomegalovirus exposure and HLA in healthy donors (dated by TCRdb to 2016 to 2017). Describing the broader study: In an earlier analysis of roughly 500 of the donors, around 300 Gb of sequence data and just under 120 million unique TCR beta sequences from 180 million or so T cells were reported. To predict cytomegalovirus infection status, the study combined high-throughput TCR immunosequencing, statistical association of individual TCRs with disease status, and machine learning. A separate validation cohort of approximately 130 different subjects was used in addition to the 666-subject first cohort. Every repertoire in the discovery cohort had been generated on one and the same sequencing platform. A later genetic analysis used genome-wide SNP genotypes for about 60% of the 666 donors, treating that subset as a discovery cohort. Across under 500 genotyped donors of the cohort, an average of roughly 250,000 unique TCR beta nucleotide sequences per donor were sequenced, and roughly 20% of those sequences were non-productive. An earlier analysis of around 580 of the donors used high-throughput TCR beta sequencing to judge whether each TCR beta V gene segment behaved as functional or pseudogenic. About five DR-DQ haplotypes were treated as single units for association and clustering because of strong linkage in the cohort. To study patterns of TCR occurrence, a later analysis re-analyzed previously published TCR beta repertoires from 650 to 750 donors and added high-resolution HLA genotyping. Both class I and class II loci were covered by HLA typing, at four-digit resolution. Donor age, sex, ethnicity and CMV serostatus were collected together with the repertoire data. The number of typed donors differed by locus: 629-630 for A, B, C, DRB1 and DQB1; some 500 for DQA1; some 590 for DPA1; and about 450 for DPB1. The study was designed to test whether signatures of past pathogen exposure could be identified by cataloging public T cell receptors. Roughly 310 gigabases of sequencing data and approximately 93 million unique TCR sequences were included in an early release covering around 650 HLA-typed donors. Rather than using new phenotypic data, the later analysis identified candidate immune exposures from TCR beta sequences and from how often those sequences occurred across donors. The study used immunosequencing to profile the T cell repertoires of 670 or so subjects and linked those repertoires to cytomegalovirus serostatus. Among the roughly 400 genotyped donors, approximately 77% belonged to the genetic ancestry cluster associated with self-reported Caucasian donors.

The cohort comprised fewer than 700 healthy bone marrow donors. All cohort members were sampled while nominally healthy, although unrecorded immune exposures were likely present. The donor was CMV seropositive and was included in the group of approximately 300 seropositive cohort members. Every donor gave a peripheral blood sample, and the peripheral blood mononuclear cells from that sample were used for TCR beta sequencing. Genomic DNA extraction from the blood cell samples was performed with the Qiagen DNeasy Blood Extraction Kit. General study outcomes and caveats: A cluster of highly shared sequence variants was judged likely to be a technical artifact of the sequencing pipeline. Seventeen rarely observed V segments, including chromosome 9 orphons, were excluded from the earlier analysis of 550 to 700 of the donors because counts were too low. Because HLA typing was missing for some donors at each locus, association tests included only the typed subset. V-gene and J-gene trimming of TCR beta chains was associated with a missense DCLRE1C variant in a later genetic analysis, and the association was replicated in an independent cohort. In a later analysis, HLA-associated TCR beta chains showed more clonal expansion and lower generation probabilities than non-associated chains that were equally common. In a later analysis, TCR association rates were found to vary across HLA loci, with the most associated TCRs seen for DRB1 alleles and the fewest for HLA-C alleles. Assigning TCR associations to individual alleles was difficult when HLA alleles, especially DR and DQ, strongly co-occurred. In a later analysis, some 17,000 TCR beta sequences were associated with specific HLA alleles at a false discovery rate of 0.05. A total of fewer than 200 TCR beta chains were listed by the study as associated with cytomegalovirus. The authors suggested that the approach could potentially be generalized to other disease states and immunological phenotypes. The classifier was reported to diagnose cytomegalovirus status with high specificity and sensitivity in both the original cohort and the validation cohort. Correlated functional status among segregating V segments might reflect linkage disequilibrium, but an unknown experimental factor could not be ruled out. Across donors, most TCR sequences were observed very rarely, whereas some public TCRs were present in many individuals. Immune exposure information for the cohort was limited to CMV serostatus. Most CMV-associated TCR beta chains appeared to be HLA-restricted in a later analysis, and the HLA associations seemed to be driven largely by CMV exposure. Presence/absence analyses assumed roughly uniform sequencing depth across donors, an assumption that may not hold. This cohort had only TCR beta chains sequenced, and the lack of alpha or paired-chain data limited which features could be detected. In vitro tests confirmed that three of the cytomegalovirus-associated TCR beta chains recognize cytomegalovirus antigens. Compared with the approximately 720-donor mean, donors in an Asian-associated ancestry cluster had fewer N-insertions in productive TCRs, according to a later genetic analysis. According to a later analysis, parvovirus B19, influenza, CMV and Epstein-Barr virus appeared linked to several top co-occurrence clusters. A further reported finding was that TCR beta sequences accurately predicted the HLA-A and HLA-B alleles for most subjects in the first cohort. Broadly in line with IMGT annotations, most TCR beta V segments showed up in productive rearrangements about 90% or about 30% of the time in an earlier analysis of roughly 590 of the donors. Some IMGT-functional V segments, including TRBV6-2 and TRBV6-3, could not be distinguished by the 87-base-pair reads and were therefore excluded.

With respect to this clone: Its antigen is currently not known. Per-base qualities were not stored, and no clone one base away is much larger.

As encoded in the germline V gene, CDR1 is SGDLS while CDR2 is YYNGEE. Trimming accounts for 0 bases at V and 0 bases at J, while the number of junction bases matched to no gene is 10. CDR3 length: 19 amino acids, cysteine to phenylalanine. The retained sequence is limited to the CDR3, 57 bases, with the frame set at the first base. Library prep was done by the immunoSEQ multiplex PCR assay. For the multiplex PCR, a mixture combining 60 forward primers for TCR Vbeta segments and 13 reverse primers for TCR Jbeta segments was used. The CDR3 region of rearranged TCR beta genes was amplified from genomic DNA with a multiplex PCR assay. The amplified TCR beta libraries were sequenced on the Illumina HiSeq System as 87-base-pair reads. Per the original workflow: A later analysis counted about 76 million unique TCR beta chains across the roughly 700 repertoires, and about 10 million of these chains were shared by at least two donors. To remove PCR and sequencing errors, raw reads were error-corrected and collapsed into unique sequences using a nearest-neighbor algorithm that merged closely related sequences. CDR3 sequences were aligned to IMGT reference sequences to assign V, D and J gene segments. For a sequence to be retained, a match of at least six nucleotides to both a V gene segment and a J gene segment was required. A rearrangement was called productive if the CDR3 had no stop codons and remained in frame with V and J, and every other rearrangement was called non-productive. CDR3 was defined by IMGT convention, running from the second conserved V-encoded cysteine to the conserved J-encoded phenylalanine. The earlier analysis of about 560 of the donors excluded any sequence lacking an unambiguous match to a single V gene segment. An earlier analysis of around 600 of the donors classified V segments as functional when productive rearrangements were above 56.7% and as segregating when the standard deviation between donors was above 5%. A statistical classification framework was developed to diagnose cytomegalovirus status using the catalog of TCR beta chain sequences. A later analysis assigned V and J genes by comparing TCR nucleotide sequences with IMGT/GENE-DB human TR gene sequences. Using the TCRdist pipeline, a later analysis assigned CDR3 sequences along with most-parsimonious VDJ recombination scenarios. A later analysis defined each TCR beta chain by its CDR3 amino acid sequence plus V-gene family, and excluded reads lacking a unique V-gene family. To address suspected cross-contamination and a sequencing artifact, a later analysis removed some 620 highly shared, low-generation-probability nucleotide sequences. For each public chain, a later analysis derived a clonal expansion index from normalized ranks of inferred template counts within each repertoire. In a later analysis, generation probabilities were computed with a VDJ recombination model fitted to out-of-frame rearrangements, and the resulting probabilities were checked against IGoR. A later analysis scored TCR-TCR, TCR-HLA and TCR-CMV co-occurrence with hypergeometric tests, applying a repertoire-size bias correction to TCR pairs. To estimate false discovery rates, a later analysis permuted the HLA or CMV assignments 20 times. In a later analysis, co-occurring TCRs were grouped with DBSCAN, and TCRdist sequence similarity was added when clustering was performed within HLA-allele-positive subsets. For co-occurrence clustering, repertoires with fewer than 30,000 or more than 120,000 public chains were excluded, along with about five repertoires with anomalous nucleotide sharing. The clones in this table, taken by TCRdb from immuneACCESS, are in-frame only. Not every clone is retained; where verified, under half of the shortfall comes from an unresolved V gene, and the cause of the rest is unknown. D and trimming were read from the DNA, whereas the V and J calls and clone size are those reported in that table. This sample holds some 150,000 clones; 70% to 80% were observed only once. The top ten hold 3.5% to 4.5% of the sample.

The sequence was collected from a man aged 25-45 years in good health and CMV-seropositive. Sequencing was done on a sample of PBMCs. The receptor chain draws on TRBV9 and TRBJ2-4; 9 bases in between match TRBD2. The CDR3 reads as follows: CASSVAPRLADLAKNIQYF. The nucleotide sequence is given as TGTGCCAGCAGCGTAGCCCCCCGACTAGCGGATCTAGCCAAAAACATTCAGTACTTC.